The 27 T cell receptor beta chains presented below share a single source sample, sequenced in a study of beta chain features in type 1 diabetes. Their recognized antigens are unknown. Study-level results: Shorter TCRB CDR3s, moderately but significantly so, were found in Type 1 diabetes patients in all four CD4+ subsets.

Expressed TCRB transcripts got sequenced, as all isolated RNA was reverse transcribed. Data came from immunoSEQ multiplex PCR; TCRdb stores just in-frame clones and leaves some out. The sample holds hundreds of thousands of clones, 9.3% seen once. Sequencing was carried out using central memory CD4+ T cells from blood. Every receptor here comes from a man aged 25 to 40 with type 1 diabetes.

This chain uses TRBV6-5 with TRBJ2-6; D possibly corresponds to TRBD1 (6 bases). Germline lookup yields CDR1 MNHEY and CDR2 SVGAGI. This CDR3 is 15 amino acids long. The ends were cut back, 8 bases at V and 0 bases at J, with 11 bases in the middle. CDR3 loop: CASQGMASGANVLTF. In DNA, the CDR3 is TGTGCCAGCCAGGGGATGGCCTCTGGGGCCAACGTCCTGACTTTC.

This clone appeared a few times. The chain couples TRBV5-1 to TRBJ2-5; 11 bases line up with TRBD2. J was trimmed by 3 bases and V by 0 bases; bases with no gene match: 1. This CDR3 has 15 residues. Germline CDR1 reads SGHRS; CDR2 reads YFSETQ. CDR3 loop: CASSLVLAGEETQYF. The CDR3 DNA sequence: TGCGCCAGCAGCTTGGTACTAGCGGGGGAAGAGACCCAGTACTTC.

This chain links TRBV11-2 with TRBJ1-2; 12 bases line up with TRBD1. This CDR3 spans 17 amino acids. J gave up 3 bases and V 0 bases, and 5 bases lay outside the gene matches. The germline gives CDR1 SGHAT, CDR2 FQNNGV. The CDR3 protein is CASSLDRDRGQYYGYTF. CDR3 nucleotides: TGTGCCAGCAGCTTAGACCGGGACAGGGGGCAGTACTATGGCTACACCTTC. The full variable domain, rest sourced from reference TRBV11-2 and TRBJ1-2, is EAGVAQSPRYKIIEKRQSVAFWCNPISGHATLYWYQQILGQGPKLLIQFQNNGVVDDSQLPKDRFSAERLKGVDSTLKIQPAKLEDSAVYLCASSLDRDRGQYYGYTFGSGTRLTVV.

The chain has TRBV5-6 and TRBJ2-2; D remains unclear. Germline V lookup: CDR1 SGHDT, CDR2 YYEEEE. V was trimmed by 4 bases and J by 6 bases, leaving 10 bases between them. The CDR3 runs to 13 residues. The CDR3 here is CASSRPLAGELFF. The CDR3 nucleotides are TGTGCCAGCAGCCGTCCGCTCGCCGGGGAGCTGTTTTTT.

V and J are TRBV5-4 and TRBJ2-7; D is tentatively TRBD1 or TRBD2 (5 bases each). Germline CDR1 SGHNT, CDR2 YYREEE (reference sequence). The CDR3 has 13 residues. V was trimmed by 4 bases and J by 2 bases, leaving 10 bases between them. Here the CDR3 reads CASSPGPAYEQYF. CDR3 DNA sequence: TGTGCCAGCAGCCCGGGGCCAGCCTACGAGCAGTACTTC.

This clone was detected many times. This chain joins TRBV9 and TRBJ2-6; TRBD2 agrees at 7 bases. Germline CDR1 reads SGDLS; CDR2 reads YYNGEE. This CDR3 has 15 amino acids. Losses at the gene ends were 7 bases for V and 0 bases for J; bases not matched to a gene: 4. The CDR3 here is CASRGGSSGANVLTF. The CDR3 DNA is TGTGCCAGCCGGGGCGGGAGCTCTGGGGCCAACGTCCTGACTTTC. Combining the CDR3 with reference TRBV9 and TRBJ2-6 gives the whole variable domain DSGVTQTPKHLITATGQRVTLRCSPRSGDLSVYWYQQSLDQGLQFLIQYYNGEERAKGNILERFSAQQFPDLHSELNLSSLELGDSALYFCASRGGSSGANVLTFGAGSRLTVL.

The chain uses TRBV5-1 and TRBJ2-5; D is ambiguous. The germline V gene has CDR1 SGHRS and CDR2 YFSETQ. Trimming removed 0 bases at V and 0 bases at J, with 12 bases between. The CDR3 loop spans 16 amino acids. The CDR3 nucleotides are TGCGCCAGCAGCTTGGGTAGTTTTGGGGACCAAGAGACCCAGTACTTC. It is translated as CASSLGSFGDQETQYF.

This clone was picked up a small number of times. The J gene is TRBJ2-3, the V gene TRBV7-2; possibly TRBD2 for D (6 bases). Per the germline V gene, CDR1 is SGHTA and CDR2 is FQGNSA. This CDR3 comprises 16 residues. The V gene lost 6 bases and the J gene lost 5 bases, with 21 bases spanning the gap. The CDR3 coding sequence is TGTGCCAGCAGAGAAGGTGGCAAAAGGAGGGGAGATACGCAGTATTTT. Translated, it gives CASREGGKRRGDTQYF.

The CDR3 region is CSVEDRGANYGYTF. DNA for the CDR3: TGCAGCGTTGAAGATCGCGGAGCTAACTATGGCTACACCTTC. The V and J genes are TRBV29-1 and TRBJ1-2; no definite D call. The CDR3 is 14 residues long. V shed 0 bases and J shed 0 bases, with 8 bases lying between them. CDR1 SQVTM and CDR2 ANQGSEA come from the germline V gene.

The V call is TRBV4-3, the J call TRBJ1-1; 7 nucleotides line up with TRBD1. CDR3 length: 13 residues. Germline lookup yields CDR1 LGHNA and CDR2 YSLEER. V trimming: 1 base; J trimming: 7 bases; junction bases outside the gene matches: 3. The CDR3 loop is CASSQARTGEAFF. The CDR3 DNA reads as TGCGCCAGCAGCCAAGCTAGGACAGGTGAAGCTTTCTTT.

The chain carries TRBV19 and TRBJ2-3, with 7 positions matching TRBD1. The junction had 11 bases not matched to a gene; V was cut back by 11 bases and J by 3 bases. The CDR3 runs 14 residues. CDR1 and CDR2 from the germline V gene are LNHDA and SQIVND (reference sequence). This CDR3 reads CALNFVRGTDTQYF. The CDR3 DNA sequence: TGTGCCCTTAACTTTGTCAGGGGGACAGATACGCAGTATTTT.

The CDR3 coding sequence is TGCGCCAGCAGCCAAGGGGAAGGGACAGGCCCACAGCATTTT. The encoded protein is CASSQGEGTGPQHF. This chain connects TRBV4-3 to TRBJ1-5; 8 bases are shared with TRBD1. This CDR3 is built from 14 residues. Trimming removed 1 base from V and 13 bases from J; junction bases left unmatched: 9. CDR1 LGHNA and CDR2 YSLEER come from the germline V gene.

The chain employs TRBV7-2 and TRBJ1-5; D unresolved. Germline values: CDR1 SGHTA, CDR2 FQGNSA. This CDR3 region has 14 residues. V dropped 5 bases and J dropped 5 bases, with 13 bases sitting between them. The CDR3 coding sequence is TGTGCCAGCAGCGCAACGAACGGGGATCAGCCCCAGCATTTT. It encodes CASSATNGDQPQHF.

The V call is TRBV4-3, the J call TRBJ2-2, with D possibly TRBD2 on 6 matching bases. The CDR3 is made up of 14 amino acids. The germline V gene encodes CDR1 LGHNA and CDR2 YSLEER. Trimming took 4 bases from V and 5 from J, leaving 11 bases between them. CDR3 coding DNA: TGCGCCAGCAGCCCGGGACTGCGAACCGGGGAGCTGTTTTTT. Protein sequence: CASSPGLRTGELFF.

This clone has a handful of counts. J is TRBJ1-3 and V is TRBV11-2; D unresolved. The V end was cut by 6 bases, the J end by 0 bases, with 12 bases between. The CDR3 contains 15 residues. Looked up from germline, CDR1 is SGHAT and CDR2 is FQNNGV. The CDR3 nucleotides are TGTGCCAGCAGTTCGGACGCGTACTCTGGAAACACCATATATTTT. Residues: CASSSDAYSGNTIYF.

This clone was observed a few times. The rearrangement uses TRBV30 and TRBJ1-1; D remains unclear. Trimming cost V 1 base and J 0 bases, with 9 bases left between them. The germline V gene encodes CDR1 GTSNPN and CDR2 SVGIG (reference sequence). This CDR3 comprises 14 residues. CDR3 protein: CAWSEQGMNTEAFF. The CDR3 DNA follows: TGTGCCTGGAGTGAACAAGGGATGAACACTGAAGCTTTCTTT.

The V gene is TRBV7-2, the J gene TRBJ1-5; D is undetermined. The CDR3 is 15 amino acids. Germline lookup yields CDR1 SGHTA and CDR2 FQGNSA. V was pared by 2 bases and J by 4 bases, with 12 bases between. CDR3 loop: CASSLSSVNNQPQHF. CDR3 DNA sequence: TGTGCCAGCAGCTTATCTTCGGTAAATAATCAGCCCCAGCATTTT.

This clone came up a few times. The chain has TRBV20-1 and TRBJ2-5; D remains unclear. Germline CDR1 reads DFQATT; CDR2 reads SNEGSKA (reference sequence). This CDR3 has 10 amino acids. Trimming removed 4 bases from V and 5 bases from J, with 5 bases in between. The CDR3 loop is CSATRETQYF. For the CDR3, the DNA is TGCAGTGCTACCCGGGAGACCCAGTACTTC.

This clone was recorded a few times. The chain uses TRBV5-1 and TRBJ1-5; 9 nucleotides align to TRBD1. Trimming at V came to 2 bases and at J to 1 base, leaving 1 base not matched to a gene. The V gene's germline CDR1 is SGHRS and CDR2 YFSETQ. The CDR3 is made up of 15 amino acids. CDR3 loop: CASSFGQGSNQPQHF. The CDR3 DNA sequence: TGCGCCAGCAGCTTCGGACAGGGGAGCAATCAGCCCCAGCATTTT.

This clone was recorded a few times. The V and J genes are TRBV5-1 and TRBJ2-3, with no clear D. Trimming took 0 bases from V and 4 from J, leaving 12 bases between them. Germline-derived CDR1 and CDR2 are SGHRS and YFSETQ. The CDR3 has 15 residues. This CDR3 is CASSLGPRSSDTQYF. For the CDR3, the DNA is TGCGCCAGCAGCTTGGGCCCCAGGAGTTCAGATACGCAGTATTTT. Full variable domain (rest looked up from reference TRBV5-1 and TRBJ2-3): KAGVTQTPRYLIKTRGQQVTLSCSPISGHRSVSWYQQTPGQGLQFLFEYFSETQRNKGNFPGRFSGRQFSNSRSEMNVSTLELGDSALYLCASSLGPRSSDTQYFGPGTRLTVL.

This clone was counted a few times. This CDR3 reads CASSGVGGGQPQHF. For the CDR3, the DNA is TGTGCCAGCAGTGGGGTGGGGGGTGGTCAGCCCCAGCATTTT. The chain uses TRBV25-1 and TRBJ1-5, with D tentatively TRBD1 (5 bases). This CDR3 has 14 residues. Germline CDR1 is MGHDK and CDR2 is SYGVNS. Trimming removed 4 bases at V and 6 bases at J, with 13 bases between.

This clone turned up a few times. The chain couples TRBV7-6 to TRBJ2-3; no reliable D call. The V end was cut by 1 base, the J end by 3 bases, with 14 bases between. This CDR3 is 16 amino acids long. CDR1 SGHVS and CDR2 FNYEAQ come from the germline V gene. CDR3 region: CASSLGTTQWTDTQYF. CDR3 sequence (DNA): TGTGCCAGCAGCTTAGGTACGACCCAGTGGACAGATACGCAGTATTTT. Variable domain in full (rest from reference TRBV7-6 and TRBJ2-3): GAGVSQSPRYKVTKRGQDVALRCDPISGHVSLYWYRQALGQGPEFLTYFNYEAQQDKSGLPNDRFSAERPEGSISTLTIQRTEQRDSAMYRCASSLGTTQWTDTQYFGPGTRLTVL.

The table lists this clone with a few counts. The same CDR3 is also encoded by other DNA sequences in this sample. The genes are TRBV30 and TRBJ2-5; D is unresolved. CDR1 and CDR2 (germline): GTSNPN, SVGIG (reference sequence). V was shortened by 2 bases and J by 5 bases, with 6 bases between the two germline ends. The CDR3 loop spans 11 amino acids. The CDR3 nucleotides read TGTGCCTGGAGTTCTGGGGAGACCCAGTACTTC. It yields the protein CAWSSGETQYF. Complete variable domain (other parts from reference TRBV30 and TRBJ2-5): SQTIHQWPATLVQPVGSPLSLECTVEGTSNPNLYWYRQAAGRGLQLLFYSVGIGQISSEVPQNLSASRPQDRQFILSSKKLLLSDSGFYLCAWSSGETQYFGPGTRLLVL.

The rearrangement links TRBV5-4 to TRBJ2-7; a possible D gene is TRBD1 (6 bases). V lost 3 bases and J 4 bases, leaving 17 bases between the germline ends. Germline V gene lookup returns CDR1 SGHNT and CDR2 YYREEE (reference sequence). There are 15 residues in the CDR3. The CDR3 is CASSYTLAGEYEQYF. The DNA for the CDR3 is TGTGCCAGCAGCTACACTCTCGCAGGGGAATACGAGCAGTACTTC.

V and J are TRBV30 and TRBJ1-3; the D is unclear. Germline V CDR1 and CDR2: GTSNPN, SVGIG (reference sequence). The CDR3 spans 14 residues. V was trimmed by 3 bases and J by 0 bases, leaving 9 bases between them. DNA for the CDR3: TGTGCCTGGAGGGACCCCCACTCTGGAAACACCATATATTTT. This codes for CAWRDPHSGNTIYF.

CDR3 in amino acids: CASSLVAGSRGYTF. Here the CDR3 DNA reads TGTGCCAGCAGCTTGGTGGCAGGGAGTCGGGGCTACACCTTC. The chain is built from TRBV5-6 and TRBJ1-2; D is possibly TRBD1 (5 bases). The CDR3 covers 14 residues. V was clipped by 0 bases and J by 8 bases, with 14 bases between them. Per the germline V gene, CDR1 is SGHDT and CDR2 is YYEEEE.

V and J are TRBV27 and TRBJ2-7; 7 nucleotides agree with TRBD2. Germline V gives CDR1 MNHEY, CDR2 SMNVEV (reference sequence). The CDR3 is made up of 15 amino acids. Trimming removed 3 bases from V and 3 bases from J; junction bases left unmatched: 8. The CDR3 here is CASSFSERGLYEQYF. The CDR3 DNA sequence: TGTGCCAGCAGTTTCTCTGAGCGGGGCCTCTACGAGCAGTACTTC.